Sequencing of this T cell receptor (beta chain) was carried out in a study of molecular identifiers for immune sequencing clone quantification. Via MiXCR, TCRdb re-called the PCR reads, giving one row per CDR3 protein. The data show more than 450,000 distinct CDR3 sequences, 20% to 25% seen once. Overall study findings and caveats: Spiked Jurkat TCR RNA from one cell was reportedly detectable among roughly 910,000 naive cells. Clonotypes topping 20 RNA copies carried over 97% of effector molecules but under 1% of naive ones.

This CDR3 is 14 amino acids long. The V end was cut by 0 bases, the J end by 5 bases, with 11 bases between. Germline lookup yields CDR1 SGDLS and CDR2 YYNGEE. This clonotype came up many times. Antigen specificity is unknown. Naive CD8 libraries came from about 20,000 to 1,000,000 sorted cells with 10%, 30% or 50% RNA. The specimen sequenced was naive CD8+ T cells from blood, with Jurkat cell RNA spiked in. Subset in this sample: FACS-sorted CD8+CD4-CCR7+CD45RA+ naive T cells. The receptor was isolated from a human donor in good health. Some libraries in this study had Jurkat cell RNA spiked in. The rearrangement uses TRBV9 and TRBJ1-1, with D uncertain. CDR3 residues: CASSVGSSVTEAFF. The CDR3 bases are TGTGCCAGCAGCGTAGGTTCTTCTGTGACTGAAGCTTTCTTT.